This T cell receptor beta chain came from a study of blood T cell repertoires in COVID-19. CDR3 length: 14 amino acids. Germline-derived CDR1 and CDR2 are LNHDA and SQIVND (reference sequence). V lost 3 bases to trimming and J lost 9 bases, with 17 bases between them. There are a few counts of this clone. Per the original methods: Reference gene primer amplification yielded estimated nucleated cell counts. The data were produced by immunoSEQ multiplex PCR, yet TCRdb's version contains in-frame clones alone and is incomplete. The V and J calls and clone size were taken over from that table, and D and trimming were inferred from the DNA. The table lists about 130,000 clones, approximately 86% of them singletons.

This TCR was recovered from a woman aged 45 to 65 who had recovered from COVID-19. The chain carries TRBV19 and TRBJ1-2; weak D call: TRBD1 (6 bases). The source material was peripheral blood. CDR3 sequence: CASSILGRGTRYTF. The CDR3, as DNA: TGTGCCAGTAGTATTCTCGGCAGGGGAACGCGCTACACCTTC.